One and the same sample provided the 32 T cell receptor beta chains below, sequenced in a study of blood T cell repertoires in COVID-19 (dated by TCRdb to the early 2020s). Receptor amplification or capture employed the immunoSEQ multiplex PCR assay. This is the immuneACCESS table as TCRdb keeps it, with only in-frame sequences that have V and J called. A part of the clones is gone; compared with another copy, unresolved V genes explain less than half, and the rest is unexplained. A total of approximately 44,000 clones appear in this sample, around 88% of them only once. Roughly 5.6% of the sample goes to the ten largest clones. Material: peripheral blood. The receptors stem from a human donor in a cohort sampled during active COVID-19.

V gene TRBV21-1 combines with J gene TRBJ1-2. TRBV21-1 is reported as a pseudogene. This CDR3 spans 15 amino acids. For the CDR3, the DNA is TGTGCCAGCACCAGGGAGGGTCCCTGGGGCTATGGCTACACCTTC. Translating gives CASTREGPWGYGYTF.

The V call is TRBV5-1, the J call TRBJ2-4; D is uncertain. The CDR3 has 15 residues. The germline V gene encodes CDR1 SGHRS and CDR2 YFSETQ. V lost 0 bases and J 5 bases, leaving 12 bases between the germline ends. The CDR3 here is CASSLGSQNENIQYF. As DNA, the CDR3 is TGCGCCAGCAGCTTGGGTAGCCAGAATGAAAACATTCAGTACTTC.

The V and J genes are TRBV10-1 and TRBJ2-1, with D unresolved. The CDR3 runs 14 residues. Germline V gene data show CDR1 as WNHNN and CDR2 as SYGVQD (reference sequence). The V gene lost 6 bases and the J gene lost 2 bases, with 11 bases spanning the gap. CDR3 region: CASSPSAAYNEQFF. CDR3 bases: TGCGCCAGCAGCCCCTCGGCGGCCTACAATGAGCAGTTCTTC.

The genes are TRBV5-1 and TRBJ2-7, with unresolved D. Germline CDR1 is SGHRS and CDR2 is YFSETQ. The CDR3 runs 13 residues. V shed 1 base and J shed 6 bases, with 11 bases lying between them. The CDR3 spells CASSLSVTAEQYF. The CDR3, as DNA: TGCGCCAGCAGCTTGAGCGTCACGGCCGAGCAGTACTTC.

The gene calls are TRBV7-2 and TRBJ2-3, with TRBD2 identical over 10 bases. Germline CDR1 is SGHTA and CDR2 is FQGNSA. The CDR3 contains 17 residues. The trim removed 7 bases at V and 3 bases at J, leaving 13 bases unmatched. Here the CDR3 reads CASTEGRLAGPTDTQYF. The CDR3 region has the DNA TGTGCCAGCACCGAAGGGCGACTAGCGGGTCCAACAGATACGCAGTATTTT.

The gene calls are TRBV6-5 and TRBJ2-7; 10 nucleotides match TRBD2. Germline CDR1 and CDR2: MNHEY and SVGAGI. This CDR3 comprises 15 residues. J was trimmed by 3 bases and V by 4 bases; bases with no gene match: 6. The CDR3 reads CASSLDLAGVYEQYF. The CDR3 coding sequence is TGTGCCAGCAGTTTGGACCTAGCGGGGGTCTACGAGCAGTACTTC.

J is TRBJ1-2 and V is TRBV5-6; 8 bases are a match to TRBD1. Germline V gene sequence: CDR1 SGHDT, CDR2 YYEEEE. The trim removed 7 bases at V and 6 bases at J, leaving 11 bases unmatched. CDR3 length equals 14 residues. This chain's CDR3 is CASGTLTGANGYTF. In nucleotides, the CDR3 is TGTGCCAGCGGAACCTTGACAGGGGCGAATGGCTACACCTTC.

The rearrangement joins TRBV25-1 to TRBJ2-6, with D tentatively TRBD2 (6 bases). Germline CDR1 MGHDK, CDR2 SYGVNS. The CDR3 spans 15 residues. Trimming shortened V by 8 bases and J by 4 bases, and 15 bases separated the two germline ends. For the CDR3, the DNA is TGTGCCAGCCTTAGGAGGGATGGGGGGGCCAACGTCCTGACTTTC. Its translation: CASLRRDGGANVLTF.

The chain links TRBV28 to TRBJ2-5, with a weak D call TRBD2 (6 bases). Trimming removed 7 bases from V and 2 bases from J, with 14 bases in between. CDR1 and CDR2 (germline): MDHEN, SYDVKM. The CDR3 sequence is 14 residues long. CDR3 in DNA: TGTGCCAGCACTCTCCGGGGGACGCAAGAGACCCAGTACTTC. This gives the protein CASTLRGTQETQYF.

CDR3 region: CASSPGGPGELFF. CDR3 DNA: TGTGCCAGCAGCCCAGGAGGGCCCGGGGAGCTGTTTTTT. The chain joins TRBV7-6 to TRBJ2-2; D is possibly TRBD2 (6 bases). CDR1 SGHVS and CDR2 FNYEAQ come from the germline V gene. CDR3 length equals 13 residues. V was pared by 5 bases and J by 6 bases, with 10 bases between.

This clone was seen only once. The chain recombines TRBV18 with TRBJ2-5, with 9 bases lining up with TRBD2. The germline gives CDR1 KGHSH, CDR2 LQKENI. Unmatched junction bases numbered 9, after V lost 5 bases and J lost 2 bases. CDR3 length equals 16 residues. The CDR3 spells CASSGLAGSDQETQYF. The CDR3 region has the DNA TGTGCCAGCTCAGGGCTAGCGGGGAGCGATCAAGAGACCCAGTACTTC.

The chain has TRBV7-6 and TRBJ1-1, with D perhaps TRBD1 (6 bases). CDR1 is SGHVS and CDR2 is FNYEAQ in the germline V gene. The CDR3 loop spans 14 amino acids. Deletions cut 7 bases from V and 0 bases from J, with 12 bases between. The CDR3 nucleotides read TGTGCCAGCACCCCGGGGGGCATGAACACTGAAGCTTTCTTT. Encoded protein: CASTPGGMNTEAFF.

The V gene is TRBV7-2, the J gene TRBJ1-2; D perhaps matches TRBD1 (5 bases). Trimming removed 2 bases at V and 7 bases at J, with 17 bases between. Germline loops: CDR1 SGHTA, CDR2 FQGNSA. CDR3 length: 15 residues. The CDR3 DNA is TGTGCCAGCAGCTTAAGCGCGGGGGGGAGAGGTGGCTACACCTTC. It yields the protein CASSLSAGGRGGYTF.

This rearrangement joins TRBV5-1 to TRBJ1-5, with D perhaps matching TRBD1 (5 bases). The V end lost 1 base, the J end lost 4 bases, and 21 bases lay between the germline ends. The CDR3 is 18 amino acids. CDR1 SGHRS and CDR2 YFSETQ come from the germline V gene. CDR3 coding DNA: TGCGCCAGCAGCTTGAACCCCACAGGATCTCCCCCTAATCAGCCCCAGCATTTT. The encoded protein is CASSLNPTGSPPNQPQHF.

V usage is TRBV5-8 and J usage is TRBJ1-1; D uncertain. The germline V and J ends were trimmed by 0 bases and 2 bases, with 11 bases remaining between them. The CDR3 loop spans 15 amino acids. Germline loops: CDR1 SGHTS, CDR2 YDEGEE. Here the CDR3 reads CASSLDPPSNTEAFF. DNA of the CDR3: TGTGCCAGCAGCTTGGATCCGCCCAGTAACACTGAAGCTTTCTTT.

The chain is built from TRBV10-3 and TRBJ1-1, with D maybe TRBD1 (6 bases). From germline, CDR1 is ENHRY and CDR2 SYGVKD. The length of the CDR3 is 13 residues. CDR3 region: CATTGFGNTEAFF. In DNA form, the CDR3 reads TGTGCGACAACAGGGTTCGGGAACACTGAAGCTTTCTTT.

The chain couples TRBV5-1 to TRBJ1-1; 8 bases match TRBD1. Looked up from germline, CDR1 is SGHRS and CDR2 is YFSETQ. The CDR3 covers 13 residues. V dropped 3 bases and J dropped 12; count of bases not matched to a gene: 10. CDR3 residues: CASSSQGAEVPFF. CDR3 in DNA: TGCGCCAGCAGCTCCCAGGGGGCAGAGGTACCTTTCTTT.

The J gene is TRBJ1-3, the V gene TRBV10-3, with D tentatively TRBD1 (5 bases). V shed 3 bases and J shed 16 bases, with 13 bases lying between them. The CDR3 has 11 residues. The germline CDR1 and CDR2 sequences are ENHRY and SYGVKD. The CDR3 DNA sequence: TGTGCCATCAGTGATTCCCAGGGTACTTATTTT. Translated, it gives CAISDSQGTYF.

This clone is judged medium-sized. The chain has TRBV2 and TRBJ1-2; 7 bases fit TRBD1. Germline CDR1 is SNHLY and CDR2 is FYNNEI. This CDR3 is built from 14 residues. Germline trimming cut 8 bases from V and 2 bases from J; bases unmatched to any gene: 8. CDR3: CASRDRVYNYGYTF. For the CDR3, the DNA is TGTGCCAGCCGGGACAGAGTCTACAACTATGGCTACACCTTC.

V usage is TRBV30 and J usage is TRBJ1-1; maybe TRBD1 (5 bases). With 5 bases removed from V and 1 base from J, the gap between germline ends came to 11 bases. This CDR3 is 13 amino acids long. Germline CDR1 is GTSNPN and CDR2 is SVGIG (reference sequence). CDR3 bases: TGTGCCTGGGATGGACACCCGAACACTGAAGCTTTCTTT. Protein sequence: CAWDGHPNTEAFF.

In nucleotides, the CDR3 is TGTGCCAGCAGCCCCGGGACTACGAAGCAGTTCTTC. Translation: CASSPGTTKQFF. V gene TRBV9 combines with J gene TRBJ2-1, with 7 positions matching TRBD2. After removal of 4 bases from V and 11 bases from J, the junction contained 6 bases not matched to a gene. Per the germline V gene, CDR1 is SGDLS and CDR2 is YYNGEE. This CDR3 region has 12 residues.

The chain recombines TRBV9 with TRBJ2-2; perhaps TRBD1 as D (5 bases). The CDR3 length is 18 residues. V gave up 0 bases and J gave up 0 bases, with 15 bases separating them. Germline V gene lookup returns CDR1 SGDLS and CDR2 YYNGEE. CDR3 residues: CASSVDPGGASNTGELFF. CDR3 coding DNA: TGTGCCAGCAGCGTAGACCCAGGTGGGGCCTCGAACACCGGGGAGCTGTTTTTT.

The genes are TRBV3-1 (or the pseudogene TRBV3-2) and TRBJ2-2; perhaps TRBD1 as D (5 bases). Germline-derived CDR1 and CDR2 are LGHDT and YNNKEL (reference sequence). There are 13 residues in the CDR3. V was clipped by 1 base and J by 6 bases, with 6 bases between them. This CDR3 is CASSQVGAGELFF. The CDR3 nucleotides are TGTGCCAGCAGCCAAGTAGGGGCCGGGGAGCTGTTTTTT.

This clone was counted a single time. The V and J genes are TRBV25-1 and TRBJ1-2; no reliable D call. CDR3 length: 13 amino acids. Germline CDR1 and CDR2: MGHDK and SYGVNS. The V and J ends lost 5 bases and 8 bases respectively, with 15 bases between them. CDR3 residues: CASSSSGREGYTF. In DNA, the CDR3 is TGTGCCAGCAGTTCCTCGGGGAGGGAAGGCTACACCTTC.

CDR3 in DNA: TGTGCCAGCAGCTTAGTGGGACAGGGGATGTTCTTT. Protein: CASSLVGQGMFF. The J gene is TRBJ1-1, the V gene TRBV7-8; 10 bases are shared with TRBD1. The V and J ends lost 1 base and 14 bases, in that order; junction bases with no gene match: 4. Germline loops: CDR1 SGHVS, CDR2 FQNEAQ. CDR3 length equals 12 residues.

The chain recombines TRBV7-8 with TRBJ1-3, with D uncertain. CDR1 and CDR2 from the germline V gene are SGHVS and FQNEAQ. Deletions cut 5 bases from V and 0 bases from J, with 20 bases between. The CDR3 is made up of 18 amino acids. CDR3 DNA sequence: TGTGCCAGCAGCCTAATAACGGCGTCGGGAGCCTCTGGAAACACCATATATTTT. Translation: CASSLITASGASGNTIYF.

This clone came up once. The rearrangement uses TRBV6-5 and TRBJ2-2; maybe TRBD2 (6 bases). V was cut by 8 bases and J by 2 bases, with 15 bases left in between. This CDR3 is built from 15 residues. Germline V CDR1 and CDR2: MNHEY, SVGAGI. The CDR3: CASDRLGLNTGELFF. The CDR3 DNA follows: TGTGCCAGCGATCGCCTTGGACTAAACACCGGGGAGCTGTTTTTT.

V gene TRBV6-5 combines with J gene TRBJ1-1; D gene uncertain. V gave up 2 bases and J gave up 1 base, with 8 bases separating them. CDR1 and CDR2 (germline): MNHEY, SVGAGI. This CDR3 spans 14 amino acids. The CDR3 protein is CASSYGVTNTEAFF. The CDR3 DNA sequence: TGTGCCAGCAGTTACGGAGTCACGAACACTGAAGCTTTCTTT.

The chain combines TRBV21-1 with TRBJ2-2; TRBD1 was called by the table and not checked on the DNA. TRBV21-1 is described as a pseudogene. CDR3 size: 18 residues. CDR3 amino acids: CASSKLVRGRLNTGELFF. The CDR3 nucleotides read TGTGCCAGCAGCAAGTTGGTCAGGGGGCGACTTAACACCGGGGAGCTGTTTTTT.

In nucleotides, the CDR3 is TGTGCCAGCAGTGACCGGACAGGGTTAACCTACGAGCAGTACTTC. The encoded protein is CASSDRTGLTYEQYF. The genes are TRBV2 and TRBJ2-7; 8 bases align to TRBD1. Germline-derived CDR1 and CDR2 are SNHLY and FYNNEI. CDR3 size: 15 residues. V shed 3 bases and J 2 bases; nucleotides not matched to a gene: 6.

CDR3 amino acids: CASSRREAGETQYF. The CDR3 coding sequence is TGTGCCAGCAGCCGACGTGAGGCGGGAGAGACCCAGTACTTC. This rearrangement joins TRBV4-2 to TRBJ2-5, with D perhaps matching TRBD2 (5 bases). The CDR3 contains 14 residues. Per germline, CDR1 LGHNA and CDR2 YNFKEQ. Trimming shortened V by 4 bases and J by 4 bases, and 13 bases separated the two germline ends.

The V gene is TRBV11-1, the J gene TRBJ1-1; tentative D call: TRBD1 (5 bases). The CDR3 loop spans 14 amino acids. Germline V gene lookup returns CDR1 SGHAT and CDR2 FQDESV (reference sequence). V was clipped by 0 bases and J by 4 bases, with 9 bases between them. CDR3 in amino acids: CASSLAGVRTEAFF. CDR3 DNA sequence: TGTGCCAGCAGCTTAGCAGGGGTCCGCACTGAAGCTTTCTTT.